The 4 T cell receptor beta chains reported below all come from one sample, sequenced in a study of patients and donors after allogeneic stem cell transplantation. TCRdb re-derived calls from the RT-PCR reads in MiXCR, one entry per CDR3 protein. The sample yields 190,000 or so distinct CDR3 sequences, 41% seen once. The material sequenced was blood, either unsorted or a sorted T cell fraction (not recorded which). Every receptor here comes from a human donor who was either an allogeneic HSCT recipient or a stem cell or donor lymphocyte infusion donor (not recorded which). It is not recorded whose cells these are; they may come from a transplant donor.

This clonotype has just a few counts. The chain uses TRBV13 and TRBJ2-7, with no clear D. V was trimmed by 2 bases and J by 3 bases, leaving 8 bases between them. The CDR3 is 13 amino acids. Per the germline V gene, CDR1 is PRHDT and CDR2 is FYEKMQ (reference sequence). The CDR3 spells CASSLNRNYEQYF. CDR3 in DNA: TGTGCCAGCAGCTTAAATAGGAACTACGAGCAGTACTTC.

This clonotype has more than one count but fewer than ten. The CDR3 loop reads CASSSRQAMNTEAFF. The DNA for the CDR3 is TGTGCCAGTAGTTCCCGACAGGCCATGAACACTGAAGCTTTCTTT. The J gene is TRBJ1-1, the V gene TRBV19; tentative D call: TRBD1 (6 bases). CDR1 and CDR2 (germline): LNHDA, SQIVND (reference sequence). V lost 5 bases and J 0 bases, leaving 13 bases between the germline ends. This CDR3 contains 15 residues.

The chain combines TRBV4-1 with TRBJ1-2; D gene ambiguous. This CDR3 has 11 residues. Trimming cost V 1 base and J 8 bases, with 5 bases left between them. Germline CDR1 is MGHRA and CDR2 is YSYEKL. The CDR3 reads CASSQGEGYTF. The CDR3 nucleotides read TGCGCCAGCAGCCAAGGCGAGGGCTACACCTTC.

The J gene is TRBJ1-2, the V gene TRBV6-5; D not resolved. Between the trimmed V and J ends, which lost 6 bases and 5 bases, there was a span of 19 bases. The CDR3 totals 15 residues. CDR1 and CDR2 (germline): MNHEY, SVGAGI. In nucleotides, the CDR3 is TGTGCCAGCAGGAGGGCCGGGCCTGGCAGGTATGGCTACACCTTC. Translated: CASRRAGPGRYGYTF.